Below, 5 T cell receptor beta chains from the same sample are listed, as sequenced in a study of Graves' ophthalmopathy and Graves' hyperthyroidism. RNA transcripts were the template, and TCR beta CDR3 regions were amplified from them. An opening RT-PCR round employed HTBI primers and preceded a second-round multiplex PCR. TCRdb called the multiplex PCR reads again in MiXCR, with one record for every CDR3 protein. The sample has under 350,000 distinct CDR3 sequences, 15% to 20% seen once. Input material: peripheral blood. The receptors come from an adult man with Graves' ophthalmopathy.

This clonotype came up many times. The CDR3 loop is CASKNTGAAYGYTF. CDR3 coding DNA: TGTGCCAGCAAAAATACAGGTGCTGCCTATGGCTACACCTTC. This rearrangement joins TRBV27 to TRBJ1-2, with D possibly TRBD1 on 5 matching bases. The CDR3 covers 14 residues. Germline-derived CDR1 and CDR2 are MNHEY and SMNVEV (reference sequence). The germline V and J ends were trimmed by 7 bases and 4 bases, with 16 bases remaining between them.

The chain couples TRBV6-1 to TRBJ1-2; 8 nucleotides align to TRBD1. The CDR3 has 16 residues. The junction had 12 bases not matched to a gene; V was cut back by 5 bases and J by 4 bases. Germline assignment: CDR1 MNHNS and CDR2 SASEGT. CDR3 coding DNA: TGTGCCAGCAGTCCCTCCTGGGACAGGAACTTCTATGGCTACACCTTC. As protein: CASSPSWDRNFYGYTF.

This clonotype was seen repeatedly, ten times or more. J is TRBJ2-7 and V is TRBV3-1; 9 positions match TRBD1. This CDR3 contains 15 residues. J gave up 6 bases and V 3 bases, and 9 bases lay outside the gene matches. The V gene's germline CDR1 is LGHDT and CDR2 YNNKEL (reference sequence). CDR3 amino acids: CASSHHRDRAFEQYF. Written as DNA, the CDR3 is TGTGCCAGCAGCCATCACCGGGACAGGGCTTTCGAGCAGTACTTC.

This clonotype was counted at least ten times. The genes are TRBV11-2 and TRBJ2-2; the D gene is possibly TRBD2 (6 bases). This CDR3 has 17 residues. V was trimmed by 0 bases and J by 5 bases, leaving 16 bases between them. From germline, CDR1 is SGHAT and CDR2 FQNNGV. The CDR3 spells CASSLDHGGTLTGELFF. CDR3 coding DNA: TGTGCCAGCAGCTTAGATCACGGAGGGACCCTAACCGGGGAGCTGTTTTTT.

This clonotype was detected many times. The CDR3 nucleotides are TGCAGTGCTCGCAGGGGGCGGGTGGGACTAGCGGGAGAAGAGACCCAGTACTTC. Its translation: CSARRGRVGLAGEETQYF. The chain couples TRBV20-1 to TRBJ2-5, with 14 positions matching TRBD2. The trim removed 5 bases at V and 3 bases at J, leaving 14 bases unmatched. CDR1 is DFQATT and CDR2 is SNEGSKA in the germline V gene (reference sequence). The CDR3 runs to 18 residues.